This TCR beta chain comes out of a study of T cell responses to AZD1222 COVID-19 vaccine. Profiled with immunoSEQ multiplex PCR; TCRdb holds only in-frame clones, not every one. The sample holds under 150,000 clones, 85% to 90% seen once. Regarding this clone: Its antigen is unknown.

Findings of the study overall: Across the whole spike, CD4 TCRs peaked at regions 160-218 and 743-854. Clonal diversity may have been underestimated, and the donors were mostly white British, with more females than males. Close to half of spike-specific TCRs reportedly recognize unmutated variant regions.

Both about-4-week and about-12-week second-dose recipients were combined. This TCR derives from an adult who received the AZD1222 COVID-19 vaccine. The material sequenced was peripheral blood, taken 28 days after the second AZD1222 dose.

The CDR3 DNA reads TGTGCCAGCAGTGTGTTAGTAGCGGGAGTAGGTGAGCAGTTCTTC. Amino acids: CASSVLVAGVGEQFF. The chain employs TRBV6-4 and TRBJ2-1, with 9 bases that match TRBD2. Germline V gives CDR1 MRHNA, CDR2 SNTAGT. The ends lost 4 bases at V and 9 bases at J; junction bases unmatched: 10. This CDR3 spans 15 amino acids.